This T cell receptor (beta chain) is drawn from a study of cytomegalovirus exposure and HLA in healthy donors. The PCR used 60 Vbeta and 13 Jbeta primers. The table came from immunoSEQ multiplex PCR; TCRdb's copy has only in-frame clones and leaves some out. The sample has 150,000 to 250,000 clones; just over 75% are singletons. Trimming removed 6 bases at V and 3 bases at J, with 12 bases between. Germline lookup yields CDR1 SGHTA and CDR2 FQGTGA. This CDR3 contains 14 residues. The source is a man aged 25-45 years in good health and CMV-seronegative. The sequencing sample was made of PBMCs. The gene calls are TRBV7-3 and TRBJ1-5, with a tentative D call TRBD1 (6 bases). CDR3 region: CASSYGQINQPQHF. The CDR3 nucleotides are TGTGCCAGCAGTTATGGACAGATCAATCAGCCCCAGCATTTT.